This is a list of T cell receptor beta chains from one sample in a study of vaccination and CD4 T cells after COVID-19. Their specific antigens are unknown. Each CDR3 protein gets one entry after TCRdb re-called the PCR reads with MiXCR. Among some 15,000 distinct CDR3 sequences listed, roughly 60% were seen once. Material: CD4+ T cells from blood, cultured in vitro. All receptors derive from a human donor who had recovered from COVID-19. The CDR3 runs from the conserved cysteine through the conserved F or W. A D gene is named only where the DNA matches it firmly. Size values are once, few and many counts, or a class for expanded clones, and some rows have none.

TRBD2	16	TRBJ2-2	NA	TRBV15	TGTGCCACCGGAATAGGTAGCGGGGGGGCTCCCGGGGAGCTGTTTTTT	CATGIGSGGAPGELFF
TRBD1	14	TRBJ1-2	NA	TRBV20-1	TGCAGTGCTGGAACCGCGGACAGGGCCAAAATTAACACCTTC	CSAGTADRAKINTF
NA	14	TRBJ1-2	NA	TRBV9	TGTGCCAGCAGCCCAAACGGGGTGCTAGATGGCTACACCTTC	CASSPNGVLDGYTF
TRBD1	14	TRBJ2-7	once	TRBV6-1	TGTGCCAGCAGACTCGGACAGGGGTTCTACGAGCAGTACTTC	CASRLGQGFYEQYF
NA	15	TRBJ2-3	NA	TRBV20-1	TGCAGTGCTAGTGACCCCCAGGGGGGCATGAGGGCGCAGTATTTT	CSASDPQGGMRAQYF
TRBD1	16	TRBJ2-3	NA	TRBV5-1	TGCGCCAGCAGCGCGACGACAGGGGGTTACGCAGATACGCAGTATTTT	CASSATTGGYADTQYF
NA	17	TRBJ1-2	NA	TRBV7-3	TGTGCCAGCAGCTTACTACCCCGACAGGATCCCAGTTATGGCTACACCTTC	CASSLLPRQDPSYGYTF
NA	13	TRBJ1-1	NA	TRBV5-1	TGCGCCAGCAGCTTGGAGGGTTTCACTGAAGCTTTCTTT	CASSLEGFTEAFF
TRBD1	18	TRBJ1-6	NA	TRBV6-1	TGTGCCAGCAGTGAAGCTTCGACAGGGCGCGCCTCAAGTTCACCCCTCCACTTT	CASSEASTGRASSSPLHF
NA	13	TRBJ2-7	NA	TRBV2	TGTGCCAGCAGCGGGATGAAGATCTACGAGCAGTACTTC	CASSGMKIYEQYF
NA	15	TRBJ2-7	once	TRBV9	TGTGCCAGCAGCGTAGGAGCAGGAGCAGCCTACGAGCAGTACTTC	CASSVGAGAAYEQYF
NA	13	TRBJ1-1	NA	TRBV6-5	TGTGCCAGCAGTTACTCCGGGGGCTTTGGGGCTTTCTTT	CASSYSGGFGAFF
NA	14	TRBJ2-7	few	TRBV15	TGTGCCACCAGCAGATCCGGGGGATCCTACGAGCAGTACTTC	CATSRSGGSYEQYF
NA	13	TRBJ2-1	NA	TRBV20-1	TGCAGTGCTAGAAGGATACAAGGCGATGAGCAGTTCTTC	CSARRIQGDEQFF
NA	14	TRBJ2-5	NA	TRBV10-3	TGTGCCATCAGTGGAACAGGGGGGGGGGAGACCCAGTACTTC	CAISGTGGGETQYF
NA	14	TRBJ1-2	NA	TRBV15	TGTGCCACCAGCAGAGTGTACAGAAACTATGGCTACACCTTC	CATSRVYRNYGYTF
TRBD2	14	TRBJ2-5	few	TRBV10-3	TGTGCCATCAGTGAGTCAACCGCGGGGGGTCCCCAGTACTTC	CAISESTAGGPQYF
TRBD2	15	TRBJ2-1	NA	TRBV30	TGTGCCTGGAGAAGGCTAGCGGGAGGGGACAATGAGCAGTTCTTC	CAWRRLAGGDNEQFF
NA	15	TRBJ1-2	NA	TRBV19	TGTGCCAGTAGTATTAGTCGGGGTCCGAACTATGGCTACACCTTC	CASSISRGPNYGYTF
TRBD1	16	TRBJ1-6	NA	TRBV11-2	TGTGCCAGCAGACCTCAGGGGGCAGGGGGCAATTCACCCCTCCACTTT	CASRPQGAGGNSPLHF
NA	18	TRBJ1-2	once	TRBV5-6	TGTGCCAGCAGCTTGGTCAGCGGCTCCCCTGGGGTTAACTATGGCTACACCTTC	CASSLVSGSPGVNYGYTF
NA	12	TRBJ2-7	NA	TRBV2	TGTGCCAGCAGATATCCTTCCTACGAGCAGTACTTC	CASRYPSYEQYF
TRBD2	17	TRBJ2-2	NA	TRBV7-3	TGTGCCAGCAGCTTGGGACTAGCGGGGAGGGACACCGGGGAGCTGTTTTTT	CASSLGLAGRDTGELFF
TRBD2	15	TRBJ2-3	medium-sized	TRBV7-9	TGTGCCAGCAGCGCCGGGACTAGCGGGACAGATACGCAGTATTTT	CASSAGTSGTDTQYF
TRBD1	16	TRBJ1-2	NA	TRBV4-2	TGTGCCAGCAGCCAAGATGCTGTCGGACAGGTCTATGGCTACACCTTC	CASSQDAVGQVYGYTF
NA	12	TRBJ1-1	few	TRBV12-3/TRBV12-4	TGTGCCAGCAGTTTTGGTAGGGTTGAAGCTTTCTTT	CASSFGRVEAFF
TRBD1	15	TRBJ2-4	few	TRBV20-1	TGCAGTGCTGAAGGACAGGGGGCCGCCAAAAACATTCAGTACTTC	CSAEGQGAAKNIQYF
NA	14	TRBJ1-1	NA	TRBV20-1	TGCAGTGCTAGAGATTTCGGAGTGAACACTGAAGCTTTCTTT	CSARDFGVNTEAFF
NA	13	TRBJ2-7	NA	TRBV6-2/TRBV6-3	TGTGCCAGCAGGCGTCAGGGGATCTACGAGCAGTACTTC	CASRRQGIYEQYF
TRBD2	13	TRBJ2-5	NA	TRBV20-1	TGCAGTGCGGGACTCGGGAGGAAAGAGACCCAGTACTTC	CSAGLGRKETQYF
NA	13	TRBJ1-1	NA	TRBV19	TGTGCCAGTAGTATAGGTTCTAACACTGAAGCTTTCTTT	CASSIGSNTEAFF
TRBD1	14	TRBJ1-5	NA	TRBV7-2	TGTGCCAGCAGCCTGAGACAGGGCGATCAGCCCCAGCATTTT	CASSLRQGDQPQHF
NA	12	TRBJ1-6	NA	TRBV19	TGTGCCAGCGGGGGGTTTAATTCACCCCTCCACTTT	CASGGFNSPLHF
NA	15	TRBJ2-1	NA	TRBV19	TGTGCCAGTAGTCCGGACTTGAGCTCCTACAATGAGCAGTTCTTC	CASSPDLSSYNEQFF
NA	13	TRBJ1-6	NA	TRBV27	TGTGCCAGCAGCTCAGGGTTTAATTCACCCCTCCACTTT	CASSSGFNSPLHF
NA	13	TRBJ2-1	few	TRBV7-9	TGTGCCAGCAGCTTAGGGTCCGTCCATGAGCAGTTCTTC	CASSLGSVHEQFF
NA	14	TRBJ1-2	NA	TRBV3-1	TGTGCCAGCAGCCAAGGCGGACAGATCTATGGCTACACCTTC	CASSQGGQIYGYTF
NA	13	TRBJ1-2	few	TRBV7-8	TGTGCCAGCAGCTTCAACGTGGACTATGGCTACACCTTC	CASSFNVDYGYTF
NA	16	TRBJ1-6	NA	TRBV20-1	TGCAGTGCCGCCCCCACCACAGGGTTTTTTAATTCACCCCTCCACTTT	CSAAPTTGFFNSPLHF
NA	15	TRBJ2-2	NA	TRBV2	TGTGCCAGCAGGTACTTCTCGGGCAACACCGGGGAGCTGTTTTTT	CASRYFSGNTGELFF
TRBD1	13	TRBJ2-7	few	TRBV20-1	TGCAGTGCCTCCGGGACAGGACGCTACGAGCAGTACTTC	CSASGTGRYEQYF
TRBD1	15	TRBJ2-7	NA	TRBV20-1	TGCAGTGCTAGAGTGGGACAGGGGGGATTGTACGAGCAGTACTTC	CSARVGQGGLYEQYF
NA	16	TRBJ1-5	few	TRBV6-4	TGTGCCAGCAGTGACCCAATTCCGCAGGGGAAACAGCCCCAGCATTTT	CASSDPIPQGKQPQHF
NA	13	TRBJ1-1	once	TRBV6-1	TGTGCCAGCAGTCTGACAGAGAACACTGAAGCTTTCTTT	CASSLTENTEAFF
TRBD1	15	TRBJ1-1	NA	TRBV7-2	TGTGCCAGCAGCCCGCGGACAGGGGGTTTCACTGAAGCTTTCTTT	CASSPRTGGFTEAFF
NA	14	TRBJ1-1	NA	TRBV2	TGTGCCAGCAGTTCCACACAGGTGGTAGCTGAAGCTTTCTTT	CASSSTQVVAEAFF
NA	14	TRBJ1-5	few	TRBV20-1	TGCAGTGCCGCGGTGGGGACAAGCAATCAGCCCCAGCATTTT	CSAAVGTSNQPQHF
NA	14	TRBJ1-2	once	TRBV9	TGTGCCAGCAGCGTAGATGCAGGGGTTTATGGCTACACCTTC	CASSVDAGVYGYTF
TRBD1	13	TRBJ1-1	NA	TRBV25-1	TGTGCCAGCAGGAAAATTGACAGGGGTAGCGGCAACTTT	CASRKIDRGSGNF
TRBD2	14	TRBJ2-2	NA	TRBV11-3	TGTGCCAGCAGCTTAGCAGCGGGAATCGGGGAGCTGTTTTTT	CASSLAAGIGELFF
NA	13	TRBJ1-1	NA	TRBV7-9	TGTGCCAGCAGGTACAGGGAGCACACTGAAGCTTTCTTT	CASRYREHTEAFF
NA	14	TRBJ2-5	NA	TRBV30	TGTGCCTGGAACGGGGGCAGGGGCGTAGAGACCCAGTACTTC	CAWNGGRGVETQYF
NA	14	TRBJ2-5	NA	TRBV7-2	TGTGCCAGCAGCTTCTCGGGAATATCGAAGACCCAGTACTTC	CASSFSGISKTQYF